This is a list of T cell receptor beta chains from one sample in a study of blood T cell repertoires in COVID-19. The assay was immunoSEQ multiplex PCR, and TCRdb's table has in-frame clones only and misses some. The sample has a few hundred thousand clones, approximately 92% seen once. The sample consisted of peripheral blood. These receptors originate from a woman aged 40-49 years who had recovered from COVID-19. Each CDR3 is given with its conserved first and last residue. The D gene is left open where the match is weak. Size tells how often a clone was seen (once, few, many) or the class of an expanded clone, and some rows leave it out.

clone size | D gene | J gene | V gene | CDR3 protein | CDR3 DNA
few | - | TRBJ1-1 | TRBV2 | CASSSAGNTEAFF | TGTGCCAGCAGTTCCGCAGGGAACACTGAAGCTTTCTTT
- | TRBD1 | TRBJ2-1 | TRBV7-9 | CASSRQGPYNEQFF | TGTGCCAGCAGCAGACAGGGACCGTACAATGAGCAGTTCTTC
- | - | TRBJ1-2 | TRBV29-1 | CSVKTVNYGYTF | TGCAGCGTTAAGACAGTAAACTATGGCTACACCTTC
- | - | TRBJ1-1 | TRBV19 | CASSPTGNGEAFF | TGTGCCAGCAGCCCGACGGGGAACGGAGAAGCTTTCTTT
- | - | TRBJ2-1 | TRBV27 | CASSSASSYNEQFF | TGTGCCAGCAGTTCAGCGAGCTCCTACAATGAGCAGTTCTTC
- | TRBD1 | TRBJ2-3 | TRBV28 | CASARTGTGVDTQYF | TGTGCCAGCGCAAGGACCGGGACAGGGGTGGATACGCAGTATTTT
- | - | TRBJ2-5 | TRBV28 | CASSPDKFLQETQYF | TGTGCCAGCAGTCCTGACAAGTTCTTACAAGAGACCCAGTACTTC
- | TRBD1 | TRBJ1-6 | TRBV4-1 | CASSQHRDSHNSPLHF | TGCGCCAGCAGCCAGCACCGGGACAGCCATAATTCACCCCTCCACTTT
- | - | TRBJ2-5 | TRBV7-9 | CASSLGAEETQYF | TGTGCCAGCAGCTTAGGAGCGGAAGAGACCCAGTACTTC
- | TRBD1 | TRBJ1-1 | TRBV18 | CASSPLSRDRRNMNTEAFF | TGTGCCAGCTCACCACTTTCCAGGGACAGGCGGAACATGAACACTGAAGCTTTCTTT
- | TRBD1 | TRBJ1-5 | TRBV18 | CASSPTGGTGRNQPQHF | TGTGCCAGCTCACCAACGGGGGGGACAGGGCGCAATCAGCCCCAGCATTTT
- | TRBD1 | TRBJ2-5 | TRBV24-1 | CATSDPGQGQETQYF | TGTGCCACCAGTGACCCGGGACAGGGGCAAGAGACCCAGTACTTC
- | TRBD1 | TRBJ2-1 | TRBV5-1 | CASSLAGQGASYNEQFF | TGCGCCAGCAGCTTGGCGGGACAGGGGGCTTCCTACAATGAGCAGTTCTTC
once | - | TRBJ1-2 | TRBV14 | CASSQGGQGFYGYTF | TGTGCCAGCAGCCAAGGGGGCCAGGGATTCTATGGCTACACCTTC
- | TRBD1 | TRBJ1-1 | TRBV5-5 | CASSWGQGARNTEAFF | TGTGCCAGCAGCTGGGGACAGGGGGCGCGGAACACTGAAGCTTTCTTT
few | TRBD1 | TRBJ2-7 | TRBV3-1/TRBV3-2 | CASSFRPDRGYEQYF | TGTGCCAGCAGTTTTAGACCGGACAGGGGCTACGAGCAGTACTTC
once | - | TRBJ2-1 | TRBV11-2 | CASSFSGPSYNEQFF | TGTGCCAGCAGCTTTAGCGGACCCTCCTACAATGAGCAGTTCTTC
few | - | TRBJ1-3 | TRBV29-1 | CSVNFGGDGNTIYF | TGCAGCGTAAACTTTGGGGGGGATGGAAACACCATATATTTT
- | - | TRBJ1-1 | TRBV7-9 | CASSLLADTEAFF | TGTGCCAGCAGCTTATTGGCTGACACTGAAGCTTTCTTT
few | TRBD2 | TRBJ2-2 | TRBV2 | CASSGFAGGGNTGELFF | TGTGCCAGCAGTGGGTTCGCGGGGGGCGGCAACACCGGGGAGCTGTTTTTT
- | TRBD1 | TRBJ2-5 | TRBV28 | CASRPGTGVETQYF | TGTGCCAGCAGACCTGGGACAGGGGTAGAGACCCAGTACTTC
once | TRBD1 | TRBJ2-4 | TRBV7-9 | CASETGSIQYF | TGTGCCAGCGAGACAGGGAGCATTCAGTACTTC
- | - | TRBJ2-1 | TRBV7-3 | CASSLIGTGGQGEQFF | TGTGCCAGCAGCTTAATCGGGACGGGGGGCCAGGGTGAGCAGTTCTTC
once | - | TRBJ2-7 | TRBV5-1 | CASSFNRVEQYF | TGCGCCAGCAGCTTCAACAGGGTCGAGCAGTACTTC
- | - | TRBJ1-5 | TRBV19 | CASSTVRVASNQPQHF | TGTGCCAGTAGTACAGTCCGGGTGGCAAGCAATCAGCCCCAGCATTTT
once | - | TRBJ2-7 | TRBV9 | CASSVEGGQAVYEQYF | TGTGCCAGCAGCGTAGAGGGAGGACAGGCCGTCTACGAGCAGTACTTC
- | - | TRBJ2-7 | TRBV7-9 | CASSPPNSDEQYF | TGTGCCAGCAGCCCGCCCAACTCGGACGAGCAGTACTTC
- | - | TRBJ2-2 | TRBV2 | CASIETKNTGELFF | TGTGCCAGCATCGAGACAAAGAACACCGGGGAGCTGTTTTTT
- | TRBD2 | TRBJ2-3 | TRBV5-4 | CASSFGGGDTQYF | TGTGCCAGCAGCTTCGGCGGGGGAGATACGCAGTATTTT
- | TRBD1 | TRBJ1-4 | TRBV27 | CATSTLDRGLSTNEKLFF | TGTGCCACCAGTACCTTGGACAGGGGGCTTTCGACTAATGAAAAACTGTTTTTT
- | - | TRBJ1-1 | TRBV29-1 | CSVLDGELWNTEAFF | TGCAGCGTCCTAGACGGGGAACTGTGGAACACTGAAGCTTTCTTT
once | - | TRBJ2-2 | TRBV7-7 | CASSERWGPNTGELFF | TGTGCCAGCAGCGAGAGGTGGGGGCCAAACACCGGGGAGCTGTTTTTT
- | - | TRBJ1-1 | TRBV4-1 | CASSQVAGAGNTEAFF | TGCGCCAGCAGCCAAGTGGCCGGTGCGGGAAACACTGAAGCTTTCTTT
- | - | TRBJ2-3 | TRBV30 | CAWSVGHSSTDTQYF | TGTGCCTGGAGTGTGGGCCATTCTAGCACAGATACGCAGTATTTT
once | TRBD1 | TRBJ2-7 | TRBV29-1 | CSIQGDSYEQYF | TGCAGCATCCAGGGGGACTCCTACGAGCAGTACTTC
- | TRBD1 | TRBJ1-2 | TRBV28 | CASRRDRGGYTF | TGTGCCAGCAGAAGGGACAGGGGAGGCTACACCTTC
- | - | TRBJ1-1 | TRBV10-3 | CAISPDRFEAFF | TGTGCCATCAGCCCGGACAGATTTGAAGCTTTCTTT
- | - | TRBJ1-6 | TRBV21-1 | CASSKIPGHTSSPLHF | TGTGCCAGCAGCAAAATCCCGGGACATACTTCTTCACCCCTCCACTTT
- | TRBD2 | TRBJ2-3 | TRBV11-3 | CASSLGGLAGYTDTQYF | TGTGCCAGCAGCTTAGGGGGACTAGCGGGGTACACAGATACGCAGTATTTT
many | - | TRBJ1-2 | TRBV14 | CASSQGTEWGYTF | TGTGCCAGCAGCCAAGGCACAGAATGGGGCTACACCTTC
- | - | TRBJ2-1 | TRBV3-1/TRBV3-2 | CASSPQEGDEQFF | TGTGCCAGCAGCCCCCAAGAGGGGGATGAGCAGTTCTTC
- | - | TRBJ1-2 | TRBV2 | CAREEGENYGYTF | TGTGCCAGGGAAGAGGGAGAGAACTATGGCTACACCTTC
- | - | TRBJ2-7 | TRBV27 | CASSPSLSAGTYEQYF | TGTGCCAGCAGTCCGTCCCTTAGCGCCGGAACCTACGAGCAGTACTTC
- | - | TRBJ1-1 | TRBV29-1 | CSASGLGQKGFFSVEAFF | TGCAGCGCCAGCGGCCTAGGACAGAAGGGGTTTTTTTCCGTTGAAGCTTTCTTT
- | - | TRBJ1-1 | TRBV5-1 | CASSIGLTNTEAFF | TGCGCCAGCAGCATCGGACTGACGAACACTGAAGCTTTCTTT
- | TRBD2 | TRBJ2-3 | TRBV7-6 | CASSLGASGKSSDTQYF | TGTGCCAGCAGCTTAGGAGCTAGCGGGAAGTCTTCAGATACGCAGTATTTT
- | TRBD1 | TRBJ1-3 | TRBV7-9 | CASWDREAGNTIYF | TGTGCCAGCTGGGACAGGGAAGCTGGAAACACCATATATTTT
- | - | TRBJ2-5 | TRBV18 | CASSSAGETQYF | TGTGCCAGCTCATCCGCGGGAGAGACCCAGTACTTC
- | - | TRBJ1-1 | TRBV3-1/TRBV3-2 | CASSQLGTEAFF | TGTGCCAGCAGCCAACTCGGGACTGAAGCTTTCTTT
once | TRBD1 | TRBJ1-2 | TRBV24-1 | CATSDSHWDRGDFF | TGTGCCACCAGTGATTCCCACTGGGACAGGGGGGACTTCTTC
- | TRBD2 | TRBJ2-3 | TRBV28 | CASSFGTTTDTQYF | TGTGCCAGCAGTTTTGGGACTACCACAGATACGCAGTATTTT
- | TRBD2 | TRBJ2-1 | TRBV18 | CASSPGAGTSGSVEQFF | TGTGCCAGCTCACCGGGAGCCGGGACTAGCGGGAGCGTTGAGCAGTTCTTC
once | - | TRBJ2-5 | TRBV19 | CASSTYGQGGETQYF | TGTGCCAGTAGTACCTATGGACAGGGAGGGGAGACCCAGTACTTC
- | - | TRBJ1-5 | TRBV4-1 | CASSHAGLSIQPQHF | TGCGCCAGCAGCCACGCAGGTTTGAGTATCCAGCCCCAGCATTTT
- | TRBD2 | TRBJ2-3 | TRBV24-1 | CATSDATSGGADTQYF | TGTGCCACCAGTGATGCGACTAGCGGGGGGGCCGATACGCAGTATTTT
- | - | TRBJ1-1 | TRBV10-1 | CASSDSGNTEAFF | TGCGCCAGCAGTGATTCGGGGAACACTGAAGCTTTCTTT
- | - | TRBJ1-2 | TRBV9 | CASSVAGGANYGYTF | TGTGCCAGCAGCGTAGCGGGAGGGGCGAACTATGGCTACACCTTC
- | - | TRBJ2-3 | TRBV7-6 | CASSLELVPDTQYF | TGTGCCAGCAGCTTAGAACTAGTTCCAGATACGCAGTATTTT
- | TRBD2 | TRBJ2-3 | TRBV7-3 | CASSSGVAGNTQYF | TGTGCCAGCAGCTCAGGAGTAGCGGGGAATACGCAGTATTTT
- | - | TRBJ1-1 | TRBV27 | CASSRGFWTEAFF | TGTGCCAGCTCCAGGGGCTTTTGGACTGAAGCTTTCTTT